The next 17 T cell receptor beta chains were all read from a single sample in a study of blood T cells in healthy people across ages. Through a sample-barcoded 5' primer and a J-beta primer mix, a second PCR was run for roughly 7 to 12 cycles. TCRdb redid the calling of the 5' RACE reads with MiXCR, one entry per CDR3 protein. The sample yields roughly 1.6 million distinct CDR3 sequences, about 35% seen once. Input material: blood. The receptors were gathered from a woman younger than 45 in good health.

This clonotype came up a few times. V usage is TRBV9 and J usage is TRBJ2-3; the match to TRBD2 covers 9 bases. V lost 10 bases, J lost 2 bases, and 11 bases stayed unmatched. This CDR3 region has 15 residues. Germline V gives CDR1 SGDLS, CDR2 YYNGEE. The CDR3 sequence is CACSASGAYTDTQYF. CDR3 DNA sequence: TGTGCCTGCTCCGCTAGCGGGGCGTACACAGATACGCAGTATTTT.

The V and J genes are TRBV28 and TRBJ1-1; D possibly corresponds to TRBD1 (6 bases). The CDR3 contains 14 residues. V lost 1 base, J lost 6 bases, and 12 bases lay in between. In germline, CDR1 is MDHEN, CDR2 SYDVKM. Here the CDR3 DNA reads TGTGCCAGCAGTTTATTGGGGGGCCGCGCTGAAGCTTTCTTT. This sequence encodes CASSLLGGRAEAFF.

The rearrangement joins TRBV7-9 to TRBJ1-1; 8 bases line up with TRBD1. Germline CDR1 is SEHNR and CDR2 is FQNEAQ (reference sequence). V lost 4 bases and J lost 3; bases outside the gene matches: 7. The CDR3 covers 15 residues. CDR3 residues: CASSSPGGADTEAFF. CDR3 nucleotides: TGTGCCAGCAGCTCGCCAGGGGGCGCGGACACTGAAGCTTTCTTT.

This clonotype was counted only a few times. The V gene is TRBV7-3, the J gene TRBJ2-3; 8 bases agree with TRBD1. This CDR3 comprises 15 residues. Losses at the gene ends were 4 bases for V and 1 base for J; bases not matched to a gene: 4. From germline, CDR1 is SGHTA and CDR2 FQGTGA. CDR3 in DNA: TGTGCCAGCAGCTGGACAGGGATTGGCACAGATACGCAGTATTTT. Its protein is CASSWTGIGTDTQYF. Supplemented by reference TRBV7-3 and TRBJ2-3, the full variable domain reads GAGVSQTPSNKVTEKGKYVELRCDPISGHTALYWYRQSLGQGPEFLIYFQGTGAADDSGLPNDRFFAVRPEGSVSTLKIQRTERGDSAVYLCASSWTGIGTDTQYFGPGTRLTVL.

The rearrangement joins TRBV6-5 to TRBJ2-5, with D possibly TRBD2 on 6 matching bases. There are 17 residues in the CDR3. CDR1 MNHEY and CDR2 SVGAGI come from the germline V gene. V lost 4 bases, J lost 2 bases, and 20 bases lay in between. The CDR3 is CASSSPPRISGQETQYF. CDR3 DNA sequence: TGTGCCAGCAGTTCTCCCCCCCGGATTAGCGGTCAAGAGACCCAGTACTTC.

Ten or more counts support this clonotype. The chain links TRBV12-3 or TRBV12-4 to TRBJ2-7; 14 bases map to TRBD2. V shed 6 bases, J shed 2 bases, and the junction held 3 bases outside the gene matches. This CDR3 has 15 residues. The CDR3 loop reads CASRATSGGAYEQYF. The DNA of the CDR3 is TGTGCCAGCAGAGCGACTAGCGGGGGGGCCTACGAGCAGTACTTC.

The chain employs TRBV2 and TRBJ2-2; 8 nucleotides agree with TRBD2. The CDR3 is made up of 14 amino acids. In germline, CDR1 is SNHLY, CDR2 FYNNEI. V lost 7 bases, J lost 8 bases, and 9 bases stayed unmatched. CDR3 region: CASNDGGGSGELFF. CDR3 nucleotides: TGTGCCAGCAACGACGGCGGGGGGAGTGGGGAGCTGTTTTTT.

This chain uses TRBV5-1 with TRBJ2-5, with D possibly being TRBD1 (5 bases). The CDR3 extends over 14 amino acids. The ends were cut back, 4 bases at V and 0 bases at J, with 10 bases in the middle. Germline lookup yields CDR1 SGHRS and CDR2 YFSETQ. CDR3 nucleotide sequence: TGCGCCAGCAGCCTGGACACAAACCAAGAGACCCAGTACTTC. It translates to CASSLDTNQETQYF.

This clonotype was seen a handful of times. This sequence joins TRBV5-1 and TRBJ2-1; D assignment may be TRBD1 or TRBD2 (5 bases each). From germline, CDR1 is SGHRS and CDR2 YFSETQ. V was pared by 4 bases and J by 0 bases, with 11 bases between. The CDR3 is 15 residues long. DNA for the CDR3: TGCGCCAGCAGCGGGGGTCGGGGCTCCTACAATGAGCAGTTCTTC. Translating it yields CASSGGRGSYNEQFF.

Ten or more counts support this clonotype. The chain is built from TRBV7-9 and TRBJ2-3, with TRBD1 matching 7 bases. This CDR3 has 14 amino acids. Trimming at V came to 6 bases and at J to 5 bases, leaving 8 bases not matched to a gene. Germline CDR1 reads SEHNR; CDR2 reads FQNEAQ (reference sequence). The CDR3 sequence: CASSSDRSGDTQYF. In nucleotides, the CDR3 is TGTGCCAGCAGTTCGGACAGGAGTGGAGATACGCAGTATTTT. Full variable domain (missing parts from reference TRBV7-9 and TRBJ2-3): DTGVSQNPRHKITKRGQNVTFRCDPISEHNRLYWYRQTLGQGPEFLTYFQNEAQLEKSRLLSDRFSAERPKGSFSTLEIQRTEQGDSAMYLCASSSDRSGDTQYFGPGTRLTVL.

The chain employs TRBV6-6 and TRBJ2-1, with TRBD2 identical over 11 bases. This CDR3 is 16 amino acids long. Germline loops: CDR1 MNHNY, CDR2 SVGAGI (reference sequence). Losses at the gene ends were 2 bases for V and 9 bases for J; bases not matched to a gene: 9. CDR3 sequence reads: CASSYATSGSLIEQFF. The CDR3 nucleotides read TGTGCCAGCAGTTACGCCACTAGCGGGAGCTTGATTGAGCAGTTCTTC.

This clonotype was seen a handful of times. The chain has TRBV10-3 and TRBJ2-3; 9 nucleotides line up with TRBD1. Germline V gene lookup returns CDR1 ENHRY and CDR2 SYGVKD. This CDR3 region has 13 residues. Trimming took 7 bases from V and 3 from J; bases not matched to a gene: 2. CDR3 nucleotide sequence: TGTGCCATCAAGGGACAGGGAACAGATACGCAGTATTTT. Its protein is CAIKGQGTDTQYF.

This clonotype was detected only once. The chain uses TRBV6-5 and TRBJ2-2; tentatively, D is TRBD2 (7 bases). The CDR3 length is 15 residues. CDR1 and CDR2 from the germline V gene are MNHEY and SVGAGI. Trimming removed 6 bases at V and 0 bases at J, with 11 bases between. CDR3 protein: CASRWGGSNTGELFF. In DNA, the CDR3 is TGTGCCAGCAGGTGGGGGGGCTCGAACACCGGGGAGCTGTTTTTT.

The sample holds a few counts of this clonotype. V usage is TRBV4-1 and J usage is TRBJ2-7, with 14 bases identical to TRBD2. Trimming took 0 bases from V and 1 from J; bases not matched to a gene: 2. Germline assignment: CDR1 MGHRA and CDR2 YSYEKL. The CDR3 consists of 17 residues. CDR3 amino acids: CASSQDWTSGRSYEQYF. CDR3 sequence (DNA): TGCGCCAGCAGCCAAGATTGGACTAGCGGGAGGTCCTACGAGCAGTACTTC.

The V gene is TRBV6-2 or TRBV6-3, the J gene TRBJ2-7, with 9 bases that match TRBD1. With the DNA end fitting TRBJ2-5 better, the J assignment may be wrong. There are 15 residues in the CDR3. Germline lookup yields CDR1 MNHEY and CDR2 SVGEGT. The DNA of the CDR3 is TGTGCCAGCAGTTACGGGGACAGGGATCAAGAGACCCAGTACTTC. Encoded protein: CASSYGDRDQETQYF.

This clonotype was picked up one time. The genes are TRBV27 and TRBJ2-1, with TRBD2 identical over 11 bases. J gave up 7 bases and V 4 bases, and 3 bases lay outside the gene matches. From germline, CDR1 is MNHEY and CDR2 SMNVEV (reference sequence). The CDR3 contains 14 residues. The CDR3 DNA reads TGTGCCAGCAGTTCTAGCGGGAGGTCGAATGAGCAGTTCTTC. It codes for CASSSSGRSNEQFF.

This clonotype appeared a few times. The chain is built from TRBV6-2 or TRBV6-3 and TRBJ1-1; 8 bases map to TRBD1. With 2 bases clipped from V and 0 bases from J, the junction kept 2 bases outside the gene matches. The CDR3 length is 15 residues. Germline values: CDR1 MNHEY, CDR2 SVGEGT. The CDR3 nucleotides read TGTGCCAGCAGTTACAGACAGGGGTTGAACACTGAAGCTTTCTTT. It translates to CASSYRQGLNTEAFF.